These 18 T cell receptor beta chains originate from one sample sequenced in a study of blood T cell repertoires in COVID-19. Sequencing used immunoSEQ multiplex PCR; TCRdb keeps in-frame clones, though not all of them. This sample has 180,000 or so clones, with 75% to 90% found just once. Sequencing used PBMCs or T cells enriched from blood (not recorded which). These receptors were obtained from a man in his forties who had recovered from COVID-19.

The chain joins TRBV24-1 to TRBJ1-5, with a tentative D call TRBD1 (6 bases). V was shortened by 4 bases and J by 5 bases, with 14 bases between the two germline ends. There are 15 residues in the CDR3. From germline, CDR1 is KGHDR and CDR2 SFDVKD. CDR3 protein: CATSDLQGGDQPQHF. The CDR3 DNA is TGTGCCACCAGTGACCTACAGGGTGGAGATCAGCCCCAGCATTTT.

The genes are TRBV9 and TRBJ2-7, with D tentatively TRBD2 (5 bases). The germline CDR1 and CDR2 sequences are SGDLS and YYNGEE. This CDR3 has 14 amino acids. V lost 4 bases and J lost 5, with 16 bases in between. In nucleotides, the CDR3 is TGTGCCAGCAGCCCCCCGGGGTCGCTACACGAGCAGTACTTC. This encodes CASSPPGSLHEQYF.

The CDR3 DNA reads TGTGCCAGTAGCCTGACAGGGGCTGTGAACACTGAAGCTTTCTTT. Translated: CASSLTGAVNTEAFF. The V call is TRBV19, the J call TRBJ1-1; TRBD1 matches 8 bases. CDR1 and CDR2 from the germline V gene are LNHDA and SQIVND (reference sequence). Trimming removed 6 bases from V and 0 bases from J; junction bases left unmatched: 6. This CDR3 is 15 amino acids long. The variable domain in full, with the rest retrieved from reference TRBV19 and TRBJ1-1, is DGGITQSPKYLFRKEGQNVTLSCEQNLNHDAMYWYRQDPGQGLRLIYYSQIVNDFQKGDIAEGYSVSREKKESFPLTVTSAQKNPTAFYLCASSLTGAVNTEAFFGQGTRLTVV.

This clone was recorded at least ten times. The sample carries other DNA sequences with the same CDR3. The V and J genes are TRBV5-1 and TRBJ2-1; TRBD1 agrees at 9 bases. The CDR3 totals 15 residues. V lost 3 bases and J lost 1; bases outside the gene matches: 2. Per germline, CDR1 SGHRS and CDR2 YFSETQ. CDR3 sequence: CASSSDRGSYNEQFF. The CDR3 DNA sequence: TGCGCCAGCAGCTCCGACAGGGGGTCCTACAATGAGCAGTTCTTC.

This clone appeared a single time. The CDR3 reads CASSSLGGSAETQYF. The CDR3 DNA sequence: TGTGCCAGCAGCTCCTTGGGGGGTAGTGCGGAGACCCAGTACTTC. J is TRBJ2-5 and V is TRBV11-2; a weak D match, TRBD2 (6 bases). CDR3 length: 15 amino acids. Germline values: CDR1 SGHAT, CDR2 FQNNGV. V dropped 4 bases and J dropped 5 bases, with 17 bases sitting between them.

The chain recombines TRBV9 with TRBJ1-3, with 8 bases lining up with TRBD1. The V and J ends lost 4 bases and 0 bases, in that order; junction bases with no gene match: 6. The CDR3 has 16 residues. In germline, CDR1 is SGDLS, CDR2 YYNGEE. The CDR3 DNA follows: TGTGCCAGCAGCAGTCGACAGGGGAGCTCTGGAAACACCATATATTTT. It yields the protein CASSSRQGSSGNTIYF.

The chain couples TRBV28 to TRBJ2-1; D possibly corresponds to TRBD1 (5 bases). Per the germline V gene, CDR1 is MDHEN and CDR2 is SYDVKM. The CDR3 runs to 13 residues. With 7 bases removed from V and 6 bases from J, the gap between germline ends came to 13 bases. In DNA form, the CDR3 reads TGTGCCAGCAATCCAAGGGGTTTCAATGAGCAGTTCTTC. It specifies CASNPRGFNEQFF. The full variable domain, rest sourced from reference TRBV28 and TRBJ2-1, is DVKVTQSSRYLVKRTGEKVFLECVQDMDHENMFWYRQDPGLGLRLIYFSYDVKMKEKGDIPEGYSVSREKKERFSLILESASTNQTSMYLCASNPRGFNEQFFGPGTRLTVL.

The rearrangement uses TRBV6-6 and TRBJ1-5; a weak D match, TRBD1 (6 bases). The CDR3 length is 16 residues. The germline gives CDR1 MNHNY, CDR2 SVGAGI (reference sequence). V was pared by 7 bases and J by 1 base, with 17 bases between. DNA of the CDR3: TGTGCCAGCAAACCGTCCCAGGGGACAAGCAATCAGCCCCAGCATTTT. It yields the protein CASKPSQGTSNQPQHF.

The gene calls are TRBV19 and TRBJ1-6; D remains ambiguous. Trimming left V 6 bases short and J 8 bases short, with 20 bases between. The CDR3 loop spans 16 amino acids. Germline values: CDR1 LNHDA, CDR2 SQIVND (reference sequence). The CDR3 nucleotides read TGTGCCAGTAGCTATTATACCCCTGGCGGGGATTCACCCCTCCACTTT. Translating it yields CASSYYTPGGDSPLHF.

V gene TRBV28 combines with J gene TRBJ2-1; perhaps TRBD2 as D (6 bases). This CDR3 region has 16 residues. Looked up from germline, CDR1 is MDHEN and CDR2 is SYDVKM. With 5 bases removed from V and 5 bases from J, the gap between germline ends came to 19 bases. The CDR3 region has the DNA TGTGCCAGCAGTACCTTGGGAGGCCTCGGCGACAATGAGCAGTTCTTC. Translating it yields CASSTLGGLGDNEQFF.

The genes are TRBV4-1 and TRBJ1-5; D unresolved. There are 15 residues in the CDR3. Trimming left V 0 bases short and J 6 bases short, with 12 bases between. The germline gives CDR1 MGHRA, CDR2 YSYEKL. The DNA of the CDR3 is TGCGCCAGCAGCCAAGATCCCGGGGAGCGTCAGCCCCAGCATTTT. Translated, it gives CASSQDPGERQPQHF.

V and J are TRBV11-3 and TRBJ1-1, with D perhaps TRBD1 (5 bases). This CDR3 contains 12 residues. With 4 bases removed from V and 8 bases from J, the gap between germline ends came to 11 bases. The V gene's germline CDR1 is SGHNT and CDR2 YENEEA. CDR3 residues: CASSSIRGEAFF. DNA for the CDR3: TGTGCCAGCAGCTCAATACGGGGGGAAGCTTTCTTT.

The rearrangement uses TRBV15 and TRBJ1-2, with D possibly matching TRBD1 (6 bases). Germline CDR1 reads LNHNV; CDR2 reads YYDKDF (reference sequence). V dropped 3 bases and J dropped 7 bases, with 15 bases sitting between them. CDR3 size: 14 residues. Here the CDR3 DNA reads TGTGCCACCAGCAGTTCAGCCGACAGGCTTGGCTACACCTTC. Its translation is CATSSSADRLGYTF.

This chain links TRBV7-9 with TRBJ2-1; no clear D gene. V was cut by 2 bases and J by 5 bases, with 13 bases left in between. The CDR3 totals 15 residues. Germline V gene data show CDR1 as SEHNR and CDR2 as FQNEAQ (reference sequence). This chain's CDR3 is CASSLIVPPDNEQFF. CDR3 coding DNA: TGTGCCAGCAGCTTAATAGTGCCCCCCGACAATGAGCAGTTCTTC.

V usage is TRBV29-1 and J usage is TRBJ1-2, with a weak D call TRBD1 (6 bases). The germline V gene has CDR1 SQVTM and CDR2 ANQGSEA. The CDR3 spans 13 residues. The ends were cut back, 3 bases at V and 2 bases at J, with 10 bases in the middle. The CDR3 loop reads CSVEPGVNYGYTF. Here the CDR3 DNA reads TGCAGCGTTGAGCCAGGGGTAAACTATGGCTACACCTTC.

J is TRBJ1-1 and V is TRBV29-1, with TRBD1 matching over 8 bases. CDR1 and CDR2 from the germline V gene are SQVTM and ANQGSEA. The trim removed 7 bases at V and 0 bases at J, leaving 7 bases unmatched. This CDR3 is built from 14 residues. This CDR3 reads CSDLTGALNTEAFF. DNA of the CDR3: TGCAGCGATCTGACAGGGGCCTTGAACACTGAAGCTTTCTTT. Filled out from reference TRBV29-1 and TRBJ1-1, the complete variable domain reads SAVISQKPSRDICQRGTSLTIQCQVDSQVTMMFWYRQQPGQSLTLIATANQGSEATYESGFVIDKFPISRPNLTFSTLTVSNMSPEDSSIYLCSDLTGALNTEAFFGQGTRLTVV.

The V gene is TRBV5-4, the J gene TRBJ2-7, with a possible D match to TRBD1 (6 bases). CDR1 and CDR2 (germline): SGHNT, YYREEE (reference sequence). V shed 4 bases and J shed 0 bases, with 17 bases lying between them. The CDR3 runs 16 residues. The CDR3 region is CASSANTGYPSYEQYF. CDR3 coding DNA: TGTGCCAGCAGCGCCAACACAGGGTATCCCTCCTACGAGCAGTACTTC.

The chain uses TRBV27 and TRBJ2-3; 11 positions match TRBD2. Germline trimming cut 4 bases from V and 4 bases from J; bases unmatched to any gene: 7. Germline CDR1 and CDR2: MNHEY and SMNVEV (reference sequence). This CDR3 is 16 amino acids long. The CDR3 nucleotides read TGTGCCAGCAGTTCCCTTAGCGGGGGGGCCGCAGATACGCAGTATTTT. It yields the protein CASSSLSGGAADTQYF.